This T cell receptor (beta chain) was recorded in a study of blood T cell repertoires in COVID-19. Study details: Spain, Italy and the United States supplied samples that represented acute and convalescent COVID-19. Sample material is recorded as cDNA or gDNA derived from T cells, B-cell-depleted T cells, or PBMCs.

Authors' data handling: Amplification with reference gene primers provided the estimates of nucleated cell counts. Only in-frame clones appear in the TCRdb table, and some are missing; sequencing was by immunoSEQ multiplex PCR. V, J and clone size derive from that table, while D and trimming were established from the DNA sequence. This sample yields around 500,000 clones, of which approximately 85% are seen a single time; about 3% belongs to the top ten. Germline V gene lookup returns CDR1 SQVTM and CDR2 ANQGSEA. This CDR3 region has 16 residues. V was clipped by 1 base and J by 0 bases, with 16 bases between them.

Sample: peripheral blood. The receptor comes from a human donor in a cohort sampled during active COVID-19. The chain couples TRBV29-1 to TRBJ2-7, with a possible D match to TRBD2 (6 bases). The CDR3 nucleotides are TGCAGCGTTGAAGCTCGGGGAGTGGGACTCTCCTACGAGCAGTACTTC. It is translated as CSVEARGVGLSYEQYF.